This T cell receptor (beta chain) was recovered during a study of cytotoxic CD8 clonotypes in ibrutinib-treated CLL. Study-wide context: The sample average was 255,043 productive templates and roughly 90,000 productive rearrangements.

Investigators sought sequencing depths of between 1 in 200,000 and 1 in 1 million T cells. Profiled with immunoSEQ multiplex PCR; TCRdb holds only in-frame clones, not every one. The table records roughly 330,000 clones, roughly 71% of them present only once. This CDR3 spans 14 amino acids. Germline-derived CDR1 and CDR2 are KGHSH and LQKENI. V lost 8 bases and J lost 1, with 11 bases in between. The source of this sequence is a human donor with chronic lymphocytic leukemia. V is TRBV18 and J is TRBJ2-2; possibly TRBD1 for D (6 bases). Sequenced material: PBMCs, taken after 36 months of ibrutinib treatment. The CDR3 DNA reads as TGTGCCAGCCCTAGGACAGAGAACACCGGGGAGCTGTTTTTT. Translation gives CASPRTENTGELFF.